The sequence of this TCR beta chain was determined in a study of T cell responses to AZD1222 COVID-19 vaccine. Study outcomes and limitations: Reportedly, nearly half of unique spike TCRs recognized epitopes outside B.1.351/B.1.1.7 mutations.

Per the germline V gene, CDR1 is DFQATT and CDR2 is SNEGSKA (reference sequence). CDR3 length: 11 amino acids. The V and J ends lost 1 base and 14 bases respectively, with 11 bases between them. Repertoires were generated with immunoSEQ multiplex PCR, while TCRdb's copy carries only in-frame clones and drops some. The table has around 110,000 clones, approximately 83% seen once. The table lists this clone with a count of one. Its cognate antigen is unknown. The rearrangement uses TRBV20-1 and TRBJ1-4; D is perhaps TRBD1 (5 bases). The source is an adult in good health. The source was peripheral blood, collected on day 0 of MenACWY control vaccination. CDR3 region: CSARGVEGLFF. The CDR3 DNA reads TGCAGTGCTAGAGGGGTGGAGGGGCTGTTTTTT.